These 2 T cell receptor beta chains came from one sample sequenced in a study of regulatory T cells in long-lasting Graves disease. Construction of the TCR beta libraries employed iRepertoire HTBI primers in conjunction with Arm-PCR of CDR3 regions. TCRdb processed the multiplex PCR reads anew with MiXCR; each CDR3 protein has one entry. Of 510,000 or so distinct CDR3 sequences in the sample, 12% were seen once. Noted time point: newly diagnosed GD, antithyroid drugs for less than 3 months. The TCR library was prepared using RNA isolated from PBMCs. The same specimen was also included in a second study, on T cells in Graves' hyperthyroidism and ophthalmopathy.

The sample here was peripheral blood mononuclear cells (PBMCs), taken at new diagnosis, from a patient treated with antithyroid drugs. Receptor source: a woman under 40 with Graves disease.

There are many counts of this clonotype. V usage is TRBV19 and J usage is TRBJ2-5; a possible D gene is TRBD2 (5 bases). The CDR3 contains 13 residues. Between the trimmed V and J ends, which lost 5 bases and 7 bases, there was a span of 14 bases. The germline V gene encodes CDR1 LNHDA and CDR2 SQIVND (reference sequence). The CDR3 region has the DNA TGTGCCAGTAGTCCCCGGGGTCGGAGGACCCAGTACTTC. Protein sequence: CASSPRGRRTQYF.

This clonotype was counted ten times or more. The chain carries TRBV3-1 and TRBJ1-1; D uncertain. Looked up from germline, CDR1 is LGHDT and CDR2 is YNNKEL (reference sequence). The V and J ends lost 3 bases and 4 bases respectively, with 9 bases between them. CDR3 size: 13 residues. CDR3 region: CASSHDHLTEAFF. CDR3 nucleotide sequence: TGTGCCAGCAGCCACGACCACCTCACTGAAGCTTTCTTT.